The 23 T cell receptor beta chains reported below all come from one sample, sequenced in a study of vaccination effects on CD4 cells after COVID-19. Antigen-specific CD4+ T cells expanded by the ViraFEST assay with viral peptide pools were then sequenced. The culture ran for 10 days before CD4+ T cells were isolated. Participants completed two doses of the BNT162b2 or mRNA-1273 vaccine. Sequencing was performed with immunoSEQ multiplex PCR; in TCRdb, only in-frame clones are kept and a portion is missing. The data contain 70,000 to 85,000 clones, approximately 82% of them singletons. No antigen has been assigned to these receptors. Sample: CD4+ T cells from PBMCs cultured with HCoV-229E spike peptides, taken after COVID-19 vaccination. Receptors originate from a human donor who received a COVID-19 vaccine.

In this sample, this clone turned up once. J is TRBJ1-6 and V is TRBV2, with TRBD1 matching 7 bases. J lost 9 bases, V lost 2 bases, and 4 bases had no gene match. There are 14 residues in the CDR3. Germline assignment: CDR1 SNHLY and CDR2 FYNNEI. CDR3: CASSELQGGSPLHF. The DNA of the CDR3 is TGTGCCAGCAGTGAACTTCAGGGGGGTTCACCCCTCCACTTT. The variable domain in full, completed from reference TRBV2 and TRBJ1-6, reads EPEVTQTPSHQVTQMGQEVILRCVPISNHLYFYWYRQILGQKVEFLVSFYNNEISEKSEIFDDQFSVERPDGSNFTLKIRSTKLEDSAMYFCASSELQGGSPLHFGNGTRLTVT.

The genes are TRBV3-1 (or the pseudogene TRBV3-2) and TRBJ2-2, with D hard to call. This CDR3 contains 15 residues. The ends were cut back, 2 bases at V and 5 bases at J, with 12 bases in the middle. Per germline, CDR1 LGHDT and CDR2 YNNKEL (reference sequence). Written as DNA, the CDR3 is TGTGCCAGCAGCCAACAAACGGCGTGGACCGGGGAGCTGTTTTTT. As protein: CASSQQTAWTGELFF.

This clone was observed a few times. The CDR3: CASSYAAVANTGELFF. The CDR3 DNA reads as TGTGCCAGCAGTTACGCCGCGGTCGCGAACACCGGGGAGCTGTTTTTT. The V call is TRBV6-2 or TRBV6-3, the J call TRBJ2-2; D not certain. Germline loops: CDR1 MNHEY, CDR2 SVGEGT. This CDR3 is 16 amino acids long. Trimming left V 2 bases short and J 0 bases short, with 10 bases between.

As to this clone: This sample includes further DNA sequences coding for the same CDR3. In nucleotides, the CDR3 is TGTGCCAGCTCACCGGGACTAGTGGCCGGGGAGCTGTTTTTT. Translated, it gives CASSPGLVAGELFF. The V and J genes are TRBV18 and TRBJ2-2; 8 nucleotides match TRBD2. The trim removed 3 bases at V and 6 bases at J, leaving 3 bases unmatched. CDR3 length: 14 residues. CDR1 and CDR2 (germline): KGHSH, LQKENI.

The V gene is TRBV6-5, the J gene TRBJ1-2, with 7 positions matching TRBD1. The germline CDR1 and CDR2 sequences are MNHEY and SVGAGI. The CDR3 extends over 14 amino acids. Unmatched junction bases numbered 6, after V lost 6 bases and J lost 2 bases. The CDR3 protein is CASRETGINYGYTF. CDR3 nucleotides: TGTGCCAGCAGAGAGACAGGGATCAACTATGGCTACACCTTC.

The chain recombines TRBV9 with TRBJ1-5; TRBD1 is a possible D gene (5 bases). There are 15 residues in the CDR3. Trimming removed 3 bases at V and 4 bases at J, with 14 bases between. Germline V gene sequence: CDR1 SGDLS, CDR2 YYNGEE. The CDR3: CASSGPGHTNQPQHF. The DNA for the CDR3 is TGTGCCAGCAGCGGGCCAGGACACACGAATCAGCCCCAGCATTTT.

The genes are TRBV5-1 and TRBJ2-2; D call uncertain. The germline V and J ends were trimmed by 4 bases and 3 bases, with 16 bases remaining between them. Germline V gene lookup returns CDR1 SGHRS and CDR2 YFSETQ. CDR3 size: 16 residues. The CDR3 sequence: CASSGYYQSDTGELFF. CDR3 in DNA: TGCGCCAGCAGCGGGTACTACCAATCGGACACCGGGGAGCTGTTTTTT.

This clone was observed a few times. This chain uses TRBV3-1 (or the pseudogene TRBV3-2) with TRBJ2-2, with a weak D call TRBD1 (5 bases). V lost 0 bases, J lost 0 bases, and 17 bases lay in between. CDR3 length equals 19 residues. Germline V gene sequence: CDR1 LGHDT, CDR2 YNNKEL (reference sequence). The CDR3 protein is CASSQDRCDRETNTGELFF. The DNA for the CDR3 is TGTGCCAGCAGCCAAGATAGGTGTGACAGAGAAACGAACACCGGGGAGCTGTTTTTT.

The chain is built from TRBV12-5 and TRBJ2-1; the D call may be TRBD1 or TRBD2 (6 bases each). The germline V gene encodes CDR1 LGHNT and CDR2 FRNRAP. The CDR3 loop spans 14 amino acids. Trimming left V 2 bases short and J 7 bases short, with 12 bases between. CDR3 DNA: TGTGCTAGTGGTTTGTCGGGGGCCGGGAATGAGCAGTTCTTC. This encodes CASGLSGAGNEQFF.

V gene TRBV5-5 combines with J gene TRBJ1-5; 8 bases match TRBD1. This CDR3 comprises 15 residues. The germline V gene has CDR1 SGHKS and CDR2 YYEKEE (reference sequence). With V trimmed by 3 bases and J by 6 bases, 8 bases remained unmatched. This CDR3 reads CASSWEPQGAQPQHF. The CDR3, as DNA: TGTGCCAGCAGCTGGGAGCCTCAGGGGGCTCAGCCCCAGCATTTT. Full variable domain (outside the CDR3, taken from reference TRBV5-5 and TRBJ1-5): DAGVTQSPTHLIKTRGQQVTLRCSPISGHKSVSWYQQVLGQGPQFIFQYYEKEERGRGNFPDRFSARQFPNYSSELNVNALLLGDSALYLCASSWEPQGAQPQHFGDGTRLSIL.

The chain joins TRBV6-5 to TRBJ1-2, with TRBD1 matching over 8 bases. V gave up 7 bases and J gave up 8 bases; unmatched junction bases: 9. Germline V gene data show CDR1 as MNHEY and CDR2 as SVGAGI. There are 13 residues in the CDR3. CDR3 nucleotide sequence: TGTGCCAGCACCAATCACAGGGGGAAAGGCTACACCTTC. Residues: CASTNHRGKGYTF.

This chain joins TRBV6-2 or TRBV6-3 and TRBJ2-7; maybe TRBD2 (6 bases). Per the germline V gene, CDR1 is MNHEY and CDR2 is SVGEGT. The CDR3 covers 18 residues. The V gene lost 0 bases and the J gene lost 5 bases, with 23 bases spanning the gap. CDR3 bases: TGTGCCAGCAGTTACTCGATCGTCAGGAGGGAAGTCATCAACGAGCAGTACGTC. It yields the protein CASSYSIVRREVINEQYV.

The chain combines TRBV5-4 with TRBJ2-5; 8 bases align to TRBD1. Germline-derived CDR1 and CDR2 are SGHNT and YYREEE (reference sequence). V dropped 4 bases and J dropped 1; count of bases not matched to a gene: 3. The CDR3 is 14 amino acids. In nucleotides, the CDR3 is TGTGCCAGCAGCCCGACAGGGGTCCAAGAGACCCAGTACTTC. Protein sequence: CASSPTGVQETQYF.

This clone appeared a few times. The CDR3 is CASKMDRVSAGELFF. CDR3 DNA: TGCGCCAGCAAGATGGACAGGGTGTCTGCCGGGGAGCTGTTTTTT. The V gene is TRBV10-1, the J gene TRBJ2-2; TRBD1 matches at 8 bases. The J segment lost 6 bases and the V segment lost 7 bases, leaving 10 bases of the junction unmatched. This CDR3 spans 15 amino acids. Germline V gene data show CDR1 as WNHNN and CDR2 as SYGVQD (reference sequence).

The chain carries TRBV13 and TRBJ2-5, with 13 bases fitting TRBD2. J lost 1 base, V lost 5 bases, and 4 bases had no gene match. The CDR3 consists of 16 residues. Looked up from germline, CDR1 is PRHDT and CDR2 is FYEKMQ (reference sequence). CDR3 protein: CASSQRTSGGQETQYF. The CDR3 coding sequence is TGTGCCAGCAGCCAGAGGACTAGCGGGGGCCAAGAGACCCAGTACTTC. The variable domain in full, with the rest retrieved from reference TRBV13 and TRBJ2-5, is AAGVIQSPRHLIKEKRETATLKCYPIPRHDTVYWYQQGPGQDPQFLISFYEKMQSDKGSIPDRFSAQQFSDYHSELNMSSLELGDSALYFCASSQRTSGGQETQYFGPGTRLLVL.

This chain joins TRBV30 and TRBJ2-1; TRBD2 matches 13 bases. The length of the CDR3 is 15 residues. V dropped 4 bases and J dropped 6; count of bases not matched to a gene: 6. Germline V lookup: CDR1 GTSNPN, CDR2 SVGIG (reference sequence). In nucleotides, the CDR3 is TGTGCCTGGAAGGGGGGACTAGCGGGGCTCAATGAGCAGTTCTTC. Translating it yields CAWKGGLAGLNEQFF.

The chain employs TRBV10-3 and TRBJ2-3; D ambiguous. V gave up 4 bases and J gave up 2 bases, with 10 bases separating them. The CDR3 extends over 14 amino acids. The germline CDR1 and CDR2 sequences are ENHRY and SYGVKD. The DNA of the CDR3 is TGTGCCATCAGTGGGACCGACTCCACAGATACGCAGTATTTT. Its protein product is CAISGTDSTDTQYF.

This clone showed up just a few times. The CDR3 region has the DNA TGTGCCAGCTCACCAGGCCTCCGAGAGGGCTACACCTTC. Residues: CASSPGLREGYTF. The rearrangement links TRBV18 to TRBJ1-2; no firm D call. This CDR3 comprises 13 residues. The germline V gene has CDR1 KGHSH and CDR2 LQKENI. Trimming pared 2 bases from V and 8 bases from J, leaving 12 bases between.

V usage is TRBV5-1 and J usage is TRBJ1-6; 10 nucleotides line up with TRBD1. The CDR3 runs to 15 residues. Germline V lookup: CDR1 SGHRS, CDR2 YFSETQ. J was trimmed by 8 bases and V by 4 bases; bases with no gene match: 6. CDR3 in DNA: TGCGCCAGCAGCCGCGCCGGGACAGGGGATTCACCCCTCCACTTT. Translated, it gives CASSRAGTGDSPLHF.

J is TRBJ1-4 and V is TRBV4-1, with D hard to call. V was cut by 3 bases and J by 3 bases, with 20 bases left in between. There are 18 residues in the CDR3. Germline V CDR1 and CDR2: MGHRA, YSYEKL. The CDR3 region is CASSQNLPFLGSNEKLFF. The DNA of the CDR3 is TGCGCCAGCAGCCAGAATTTACCCTTCCTGGGATCTAATGAAAAACTGTTTTTT.

V usage is TRBV18 and J usage is TRBJ1-2; 7 nucleotides line up with TRBD1. Losses at the gene ends were 2 bases for V and 0 bases for J; bases not matched to a gene: 6. CDR1 and CDR2 (germline): KGHSH, LQKENI. The CDR3 totals 16 residues. CDR3 sequence (DNA): TGTGCCAGCTCACCAGGAAACACAGGGGCTAACTATGGCTACACCTTC. Amino acids: CASSPGNTGANYGYTF.

The rearrangement joins TRBV18 to TRBJ1-2, with D tentatively TRBD1 (5 bases). Looked up from germline, CDR1 is KGHSH and CDR2 is LQKENI. This CDR3 has 14 amino acids. Trimming shortened V by 2 bases and J by 2 bases, and 9 bases separated the two germline ends. The CDR3 DNA is TGTGCCAGCTCACCATTGACAGAAAACTATGGCTACACCTTC. Translated: CASSPLTENYGYTF.

V gene TRBV19 combines with J gene TRBJ2-5; 7 nucleotides match TRBD2. With V trimmed by 3 bases and J by 7 bases, 5 bases remained unmatched. Germline values: CDR1 LNHDA, CDR2 SQIVND (reference sequence). This CDR3 has 13 residues. The CDR3 bases are TGTGCCAGTAGTATCGGACTAGACGCGACCCAGTACTTC. It specifies CASSIGLDATQYF.